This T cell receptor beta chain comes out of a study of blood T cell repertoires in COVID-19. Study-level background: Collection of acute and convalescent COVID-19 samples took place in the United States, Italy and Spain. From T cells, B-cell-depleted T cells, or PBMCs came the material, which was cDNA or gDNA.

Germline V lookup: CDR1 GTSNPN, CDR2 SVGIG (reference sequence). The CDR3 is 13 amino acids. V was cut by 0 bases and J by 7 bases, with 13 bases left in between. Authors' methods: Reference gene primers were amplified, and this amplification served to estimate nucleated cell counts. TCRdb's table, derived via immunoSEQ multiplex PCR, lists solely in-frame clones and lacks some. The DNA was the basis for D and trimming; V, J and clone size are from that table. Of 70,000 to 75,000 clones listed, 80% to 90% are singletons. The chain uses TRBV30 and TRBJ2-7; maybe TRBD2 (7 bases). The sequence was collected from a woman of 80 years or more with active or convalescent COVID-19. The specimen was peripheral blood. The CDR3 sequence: CAWSVRRGLEQYF. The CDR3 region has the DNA TGTGCCTGGAGTGTAAGGCGGGGGCTTGAGCAGTACTTC.